Sequencing of this T cell receptor beta chain was carried out in a study of T cell changes during pregnancy in multiple sclerosis (dated by TCRdb to between 2017 and 2020). Context from the whole study: The study examined how the T cell repertoire changed over the course of pregnancy in women with multiple sclerosis.

The CDR3, cysteine through phenylalanine, is 14 amino acids long. The kept DNA is CDR3 alone, 42 bases in frame from the first base. From a lookup of the germline V gene (reference sequence), CDR1 and CDR2 are LNHDA and SQIVND. After removal of 9 bases from V and 1 base from J, the junction retains 6 bases not matched to a gene. To prepare the library, the immunoSEQ multiplex PCR assay was applied. TCRdb re-hosts the immuneACCESS table, in-frame sequences only. Its copies lack some clones; in the studies checked, an unresolved V gene accounts for under half of them, and the cause for the rest is not known. Across this sample there are approximately 43,000 clones, with about 94% seen only once. The leading ten clones occupy roughly 8.1% of the sample. With regard to this clone: No cognate antigen has been identified for it. No much larger clone is present one base from it, and per-base qualities are unavailable.

The receptor's source is a female donor with multiple sclerosis, enrolled in a pregnancy study. The chain employs TRBV19 and TRBJ2-7; 10 bases in between match TRBD2. The sample was CD8+ T cells from peripheral blood mononuclear cells, taken in the third trimester of pregnancy. The nucleotide sequence reads as follows: TGTGCCAGCAGGACTAGCGGCGGGTCCTACGAGCAGTACTTC. Its amino acids are CASRTSGGSYEQYF.